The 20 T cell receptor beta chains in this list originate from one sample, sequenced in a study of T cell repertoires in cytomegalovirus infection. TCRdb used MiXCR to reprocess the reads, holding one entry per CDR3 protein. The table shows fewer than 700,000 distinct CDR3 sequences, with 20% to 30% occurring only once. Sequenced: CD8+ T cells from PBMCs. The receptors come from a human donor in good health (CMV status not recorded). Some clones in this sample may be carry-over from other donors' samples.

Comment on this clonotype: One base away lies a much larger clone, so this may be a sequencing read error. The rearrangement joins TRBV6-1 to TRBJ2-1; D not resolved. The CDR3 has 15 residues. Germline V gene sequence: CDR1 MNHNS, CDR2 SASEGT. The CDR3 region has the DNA TGTGCCGGCAGCCTCCGGGTTCTCTCCTACAATGAGCAGTTCTTC. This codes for CAGSLRVLSYNEQFF.

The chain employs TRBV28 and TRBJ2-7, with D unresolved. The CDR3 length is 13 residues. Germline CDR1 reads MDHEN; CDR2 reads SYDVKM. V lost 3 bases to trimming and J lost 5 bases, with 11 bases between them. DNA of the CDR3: TGTGCCAGCAGTTTCGGCCCGCGGAACGAGCAGTACGTC. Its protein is CASSFGPRNEQYV.

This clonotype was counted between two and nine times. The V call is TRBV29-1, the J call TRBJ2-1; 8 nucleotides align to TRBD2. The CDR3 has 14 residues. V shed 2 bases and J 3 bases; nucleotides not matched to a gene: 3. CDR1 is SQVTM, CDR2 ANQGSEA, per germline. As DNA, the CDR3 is TGCAGCGTTGAACTAGCGGGTAGCTACAATGAGCAGTTCTTC. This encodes CSVELAGSYNEQFF.

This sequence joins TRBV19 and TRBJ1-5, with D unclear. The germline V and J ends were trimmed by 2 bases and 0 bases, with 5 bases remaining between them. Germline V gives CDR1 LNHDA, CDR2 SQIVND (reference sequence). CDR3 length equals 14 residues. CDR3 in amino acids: CASSISISNQPQHF. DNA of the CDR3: TGTGCCAGTAGTATATCTATTAGCAATCAGCCCCAGCATTTT.

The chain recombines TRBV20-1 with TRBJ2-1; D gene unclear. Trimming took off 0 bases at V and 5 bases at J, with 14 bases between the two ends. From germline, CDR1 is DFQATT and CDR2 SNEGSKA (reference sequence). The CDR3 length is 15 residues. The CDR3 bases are TGCAGTGCTAGAGATCTTGTGGTTCCCCACAATGAGCAGTTCTTC. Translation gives CSARDLVVPHNEQFF.

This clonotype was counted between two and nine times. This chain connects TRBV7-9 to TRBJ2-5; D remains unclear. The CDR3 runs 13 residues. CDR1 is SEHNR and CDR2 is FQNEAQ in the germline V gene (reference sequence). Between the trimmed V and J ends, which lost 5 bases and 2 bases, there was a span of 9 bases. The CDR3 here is CASSINKQETQYF. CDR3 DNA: TGTGCCAGCAGCATCAACAAGCAAGAGACCCAGTACTTC.

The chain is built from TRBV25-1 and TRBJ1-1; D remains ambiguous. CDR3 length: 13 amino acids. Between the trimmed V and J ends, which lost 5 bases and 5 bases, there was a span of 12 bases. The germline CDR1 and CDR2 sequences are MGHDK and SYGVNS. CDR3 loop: CASSLGRRTEAFF. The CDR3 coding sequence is TGTGCCAGCAGTTTAGGGCGCCGGACTGAAGCTTTCTTT.

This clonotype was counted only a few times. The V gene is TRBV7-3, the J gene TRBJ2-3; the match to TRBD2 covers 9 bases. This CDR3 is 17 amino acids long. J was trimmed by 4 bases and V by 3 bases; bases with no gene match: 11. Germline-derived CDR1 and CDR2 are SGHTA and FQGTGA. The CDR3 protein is CASSLDPSGGPADTQYF. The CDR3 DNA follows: TGTGCCAGCAGCTTGGATCCAAGCGGGGGGCCCGCAGATACGCAGTATTTT.

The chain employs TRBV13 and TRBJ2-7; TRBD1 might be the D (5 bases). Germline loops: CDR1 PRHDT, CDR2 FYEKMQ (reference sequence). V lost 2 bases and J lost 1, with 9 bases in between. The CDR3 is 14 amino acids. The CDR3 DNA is TGTGCCAGCAGCTTACAGGGCGTATCCTACGAGCAGTACTTC. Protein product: CASSLQGVSYEQYF.

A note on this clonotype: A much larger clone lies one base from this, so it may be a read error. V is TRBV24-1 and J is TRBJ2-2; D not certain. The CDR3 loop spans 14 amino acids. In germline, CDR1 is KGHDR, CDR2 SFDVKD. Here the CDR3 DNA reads TGTGTCACCAGTGATTTCGGGCAGACCGGGGAGCTGTTTTTT. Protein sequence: CVTSDFGQTGELFF.

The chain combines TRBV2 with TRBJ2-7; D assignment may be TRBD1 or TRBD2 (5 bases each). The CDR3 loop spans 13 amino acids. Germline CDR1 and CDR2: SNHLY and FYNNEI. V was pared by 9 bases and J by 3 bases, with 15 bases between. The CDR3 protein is CASKGPPHYEQYF. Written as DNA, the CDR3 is TGTGCCAGTAAGGGACCACCCCACTACGAGCAGTACTTC.

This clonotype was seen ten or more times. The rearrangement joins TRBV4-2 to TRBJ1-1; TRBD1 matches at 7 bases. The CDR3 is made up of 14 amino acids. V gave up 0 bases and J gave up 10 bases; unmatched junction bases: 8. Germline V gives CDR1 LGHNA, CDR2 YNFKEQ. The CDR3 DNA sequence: TGTGCCAGCAGCCAAGATCCAGGGGGACGGGGAGCTTTCTTT. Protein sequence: CASSQDPGGRGAFF.

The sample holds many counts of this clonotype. CDR3 bases: TGTGCCAGCAGCTTAGGGGACGGAGCGCTACCCTACGAGCAGTACTTC. Translated: CASSLGDGALPYEQYF. The V call is TRBV7-8, the J call TRBJ2-7; D is possibly TRBD1 or TRBD2 (5 bases each). The CDR3 spans 16 residues. Germline CDR1 is SGHVS and CDR2 is FQNEAQ. Trimming cost V 1 base and J 2 bases, with 15 bases left between them.

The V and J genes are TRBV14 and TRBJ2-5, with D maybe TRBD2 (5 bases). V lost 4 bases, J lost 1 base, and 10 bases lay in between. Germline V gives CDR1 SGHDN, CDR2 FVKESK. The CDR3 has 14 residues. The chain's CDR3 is CASSPEVSQETQYF. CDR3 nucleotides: TGTGCCAGCAGCCCGGAGGTCAGCCAAGAGACCCAGTACTTC.

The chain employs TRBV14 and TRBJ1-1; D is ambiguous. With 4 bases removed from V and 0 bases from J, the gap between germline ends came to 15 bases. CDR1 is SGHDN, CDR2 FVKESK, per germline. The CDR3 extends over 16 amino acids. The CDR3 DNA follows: TGTGCCAGCAGCCCCCCTTCGGTGGGTGTGAACACTGAAGCTTTCTTT. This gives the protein CASSPPSVGVNTEAFF.

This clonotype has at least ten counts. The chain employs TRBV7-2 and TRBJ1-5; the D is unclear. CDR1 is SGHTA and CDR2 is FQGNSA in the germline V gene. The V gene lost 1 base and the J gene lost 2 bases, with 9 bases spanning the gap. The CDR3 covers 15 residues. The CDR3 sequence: CASSLVAGGNQPQHF. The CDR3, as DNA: TGTGCCAGCAGCTTAGTGGCAGGTGGCAATCAGCCCCAGCATTTT.

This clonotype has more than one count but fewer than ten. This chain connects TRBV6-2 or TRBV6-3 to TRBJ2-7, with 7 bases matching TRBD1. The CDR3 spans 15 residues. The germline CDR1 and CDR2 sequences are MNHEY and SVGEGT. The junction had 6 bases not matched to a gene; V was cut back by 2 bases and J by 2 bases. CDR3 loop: CASSYGQVIPYEQYV. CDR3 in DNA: TGTGCCAGCAGTTACGGACAGGTGATTCCCTACGAGCAGTACGTC.

CDR3 DNA sequence: TGTGCCACCCTAGCGGATAGGGACAGTTCCTACGAGCAGTACTTC. This translates into CATLADRDSSYEQYF. The V gene is TRBV24-1, the J gene TRBJ2-7; tentatively, D is TRBD1 or TRBD2 (7 bases each). This CDR3 comprises 15 residues. V was clipped by 9 bases and J by 1 base, with 18 bases between them. Germline CDR1 KGHDR, CDR2 SFDVKD.

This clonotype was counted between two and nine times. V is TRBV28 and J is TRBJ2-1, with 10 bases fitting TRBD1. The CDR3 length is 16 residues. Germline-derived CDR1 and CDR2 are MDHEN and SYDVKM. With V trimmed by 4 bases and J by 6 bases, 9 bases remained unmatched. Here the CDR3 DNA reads TGTGCCAGCAGTTCCCCCGACAGGGGGCTCGTCAATGAGCAGTTCTTC. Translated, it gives CASSSPDRGLVNEQFF.

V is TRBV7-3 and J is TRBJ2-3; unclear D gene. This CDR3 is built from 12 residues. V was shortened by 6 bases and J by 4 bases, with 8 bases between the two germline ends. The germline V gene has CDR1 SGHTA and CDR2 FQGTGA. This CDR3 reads CASRDEADTQYF. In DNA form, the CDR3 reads TGTGCCAGCAGGGACGAGGCAGATACGCAGTATTTT.